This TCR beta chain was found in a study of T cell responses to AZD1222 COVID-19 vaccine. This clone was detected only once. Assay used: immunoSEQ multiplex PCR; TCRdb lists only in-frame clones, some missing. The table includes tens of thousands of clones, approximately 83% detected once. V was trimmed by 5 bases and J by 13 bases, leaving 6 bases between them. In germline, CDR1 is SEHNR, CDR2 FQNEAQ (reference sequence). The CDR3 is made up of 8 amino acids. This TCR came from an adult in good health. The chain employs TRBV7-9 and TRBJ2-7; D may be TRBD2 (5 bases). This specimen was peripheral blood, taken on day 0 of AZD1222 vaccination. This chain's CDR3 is CASSPGYF. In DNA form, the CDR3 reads TGTGCCAGCAGCCCGGGATACTTC.